The 4 T cell receptor beta chains given below trace back to one sample, sequenced in a study of response to subunit inactivated influenza vaccine. One entry per CDR3 protein results from TCRdb running MiXCR on the RT-PCR reads. The sample holds 500,000 or so distinct CDR3 sequences; approximately 11% are singletons and the top ten take more than 10%. Specimen: PBMCs from blood, collected about 6 weeks after vaccination. The receptor set was obtained from a man over 45 who received an inactivated influenza vaccine.

The chain employs TRBV7-9 and TRBJ2-1; maybe TRBD1 (5 bases). The germline V gene encodes CDR1 SEHNR and CDR2 FQNEAQ (reference sequence). With 4 bases removed from V and 7 bases from J, the gap between germline ends came to 11 bases. The CDR3 has 13 residues. Written as DNA, the CDR3 is TGTGCCAGCAGCTCGCAGGGATGGAATGAGCAGTTCTTC. Translating it yields CASSSQGWNEQFF.

The CDR3 region has the DNA TGTGCCAGCAGTTTAAACAGAAATAATTCACCCCTCCACTTT. As protein: CASSLNRNNSPLHF. V usage is TRBV12-3 or TRBV12-4 and J usage is TRBJ1-6; the D is unclear. Trimming took 2 bases from V and 5 from J, leaving 7 bases between them. The CDR3 extends over 14 amino acids.

Many counts were recorded for this clonotype. V usage is TRBV29-1 and J usage is TRBJ1-5; D unclear. Trimming removed 4 bases at V and 3 bases at J, with 13 bases between. Looked up from germline, CDR1 is SQVTM and CDR2 is ANQGSEA. The CDR3 spans 14 residues. CDR3 coding DNA: TGCAGCGTTGCGGCCGCGGCCAACAATCAGCCCCAGCATTTT. This encodes CSVAAAANNQPQHF.

The chain employs TRBV11-2 and TRBJ2-1, with 12 bases identical to TRBD2. The germline gives CDR1 SGHAT, CDR2 FQNNGV. V was pared by 3 bases and J by 0 bases, with 3 bases of the junction left unmatched. CDR3 length equals 17 residues. As DNA, the CDR3 is TGTGCCAGCAGCTTGGGACTAGCGGGCGGCTCCTACAATGAGCAGTTCTTC. This codes for CASSLGLAGGSYNEQFF.